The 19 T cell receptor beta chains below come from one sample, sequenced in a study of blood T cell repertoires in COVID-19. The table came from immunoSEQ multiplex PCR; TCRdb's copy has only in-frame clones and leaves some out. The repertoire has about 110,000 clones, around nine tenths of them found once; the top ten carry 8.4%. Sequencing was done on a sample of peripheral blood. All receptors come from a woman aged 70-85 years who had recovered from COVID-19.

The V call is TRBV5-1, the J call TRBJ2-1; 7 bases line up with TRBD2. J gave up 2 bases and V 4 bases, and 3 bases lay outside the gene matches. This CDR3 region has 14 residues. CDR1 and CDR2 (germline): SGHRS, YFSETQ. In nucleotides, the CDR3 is TGCGCCAGCAGCACCGGGACTACCTACAATGAGCAGTTCTTC. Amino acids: CASSTGTTYNEQFF.

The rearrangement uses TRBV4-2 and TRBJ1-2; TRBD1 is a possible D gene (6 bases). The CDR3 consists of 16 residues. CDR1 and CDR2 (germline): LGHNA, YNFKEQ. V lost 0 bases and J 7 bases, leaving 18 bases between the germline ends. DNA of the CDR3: TGTGCCAGCAGCCAAGAGAGCGGGGGGCCCTCGGGTGGCTACACCTTC. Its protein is CASSQESGGPSGGYTF.

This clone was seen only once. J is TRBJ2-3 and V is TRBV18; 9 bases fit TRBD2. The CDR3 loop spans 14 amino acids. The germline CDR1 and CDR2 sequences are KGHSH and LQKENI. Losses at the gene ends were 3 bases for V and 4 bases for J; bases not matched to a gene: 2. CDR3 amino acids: CASSPSGSSDTQYF. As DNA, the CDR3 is TGTGCCAGCTCACCTAGCGGGAGTTCAGATACGCAGTATTTT.

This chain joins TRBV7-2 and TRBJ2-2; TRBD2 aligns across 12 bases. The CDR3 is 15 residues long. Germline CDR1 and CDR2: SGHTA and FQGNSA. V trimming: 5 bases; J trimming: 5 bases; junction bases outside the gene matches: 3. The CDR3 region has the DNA TGTGCCAGCAGCCTCACTAGCGGGAGGACCGGGGAGCTGTTTTTT. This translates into CASSLTSGRTGELFF.

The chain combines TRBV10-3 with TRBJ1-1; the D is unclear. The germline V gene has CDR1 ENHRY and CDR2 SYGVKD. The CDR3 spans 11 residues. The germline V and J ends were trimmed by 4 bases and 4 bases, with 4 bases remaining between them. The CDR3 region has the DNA TGTGCCATCAGTGGGAGCACTGAAGCTTTCTTT. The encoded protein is CAISGSTEAFF.

CDR3 nucleotides: TGTGCCAGCAGTTCAACGGGGTTCCGCTACGAGCAGTACTTC. Its protein is CASSSTGFRYEQYF. The gene calls are TRBV6-5 and TRBJ2-7; perhaps TRBD2 as D (5 bases). The CDR3 runs 14 residues. V shed 4 bases and J shed 3 bases, with 13 bases lying between them. Germline V gene sequence: CDR1 MNHEY, CDR2 SVGAGI.

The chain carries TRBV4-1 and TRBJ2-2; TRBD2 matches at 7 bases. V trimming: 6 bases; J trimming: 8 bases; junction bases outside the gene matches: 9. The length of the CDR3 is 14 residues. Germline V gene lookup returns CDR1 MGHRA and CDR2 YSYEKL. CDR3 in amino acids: CASRPGGVPGELFF. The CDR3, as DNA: TGCGCCAGCAGGCCTGGGGGGGTACCGGGGGAGCTGTTTTTT.

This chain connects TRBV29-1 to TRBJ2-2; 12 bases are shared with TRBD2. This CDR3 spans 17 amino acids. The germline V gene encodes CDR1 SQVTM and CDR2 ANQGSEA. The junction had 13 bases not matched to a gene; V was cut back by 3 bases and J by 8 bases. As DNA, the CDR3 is TGCAGCGTTGAGGCGCCCCTAGCGGGGGGGCCAGGAGGGGAGCTGTTTTTT. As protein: CSVEAPLAGGPGGELFF.

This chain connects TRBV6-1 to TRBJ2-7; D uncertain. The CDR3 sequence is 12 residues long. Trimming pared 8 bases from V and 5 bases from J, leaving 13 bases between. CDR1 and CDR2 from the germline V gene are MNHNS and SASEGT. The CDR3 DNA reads TGTGCCAGCTCCTCGCGATACCACGAGCAGTACTTC. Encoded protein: CASSSRYHEQYF.

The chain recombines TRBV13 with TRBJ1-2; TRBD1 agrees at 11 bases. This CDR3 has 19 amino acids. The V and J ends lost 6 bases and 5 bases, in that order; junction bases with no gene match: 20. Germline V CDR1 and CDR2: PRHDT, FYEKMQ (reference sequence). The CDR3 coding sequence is TGTGCCAGCAGACGTGGACAGGGGGCTCCTTCGGCCCTTCGTTATGGCTACACCTTC. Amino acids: CASRRGQGAPSALRYGYTF.

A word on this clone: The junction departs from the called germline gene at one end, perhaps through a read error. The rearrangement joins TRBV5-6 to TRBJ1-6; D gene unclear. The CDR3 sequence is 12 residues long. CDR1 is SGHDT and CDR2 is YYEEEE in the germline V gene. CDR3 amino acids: CASSAYDSPLHF. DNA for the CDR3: TGTGCCAGCAGCGCCTATGATTCACCCCTCCACTTT.

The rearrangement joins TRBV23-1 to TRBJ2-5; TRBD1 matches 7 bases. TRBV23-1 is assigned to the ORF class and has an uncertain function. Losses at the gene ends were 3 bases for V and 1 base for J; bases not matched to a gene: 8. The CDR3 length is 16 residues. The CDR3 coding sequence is TGCGCCAGCAGTCACATGATCCGGGACAGCCAAGAGACCCAGTACTTC. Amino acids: CASSHMIRDSQETQYF.

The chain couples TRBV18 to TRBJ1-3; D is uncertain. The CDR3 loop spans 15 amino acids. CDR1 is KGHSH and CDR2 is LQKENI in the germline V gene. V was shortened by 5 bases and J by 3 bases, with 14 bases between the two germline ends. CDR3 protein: CASSGFGLIGNTIYF. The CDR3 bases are TGTGCCAGCTCAGGATTTGGACTGATTGGAAACACCATATATTTT. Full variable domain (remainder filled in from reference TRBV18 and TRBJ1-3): NAGVMQNPRHLVRRRGQEARLRCSPMKGHSHVYWYRQLPEEGLKFMVYLQKENIIDESGMPKERFSAEFPKEGPSILRIQQVVRGDSAAYFCASSGFGLIGNTIYFGEGSWLTVV.

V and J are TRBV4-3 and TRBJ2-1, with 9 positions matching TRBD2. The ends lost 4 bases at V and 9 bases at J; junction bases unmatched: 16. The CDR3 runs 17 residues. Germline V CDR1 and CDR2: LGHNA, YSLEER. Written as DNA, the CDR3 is TGCGCCAGCAGCCTCCGAAGGGATAGCGGGGGCCAAGCTGAGCAGTTCTTC. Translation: CASSLRRDSGGQAEQFF.

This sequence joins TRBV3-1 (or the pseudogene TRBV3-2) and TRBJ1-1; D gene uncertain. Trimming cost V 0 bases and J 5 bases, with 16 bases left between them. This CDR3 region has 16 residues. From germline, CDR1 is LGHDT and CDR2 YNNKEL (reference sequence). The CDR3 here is CASSQDSVAPRTEAFF. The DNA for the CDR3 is TGTGCCAGCAGCCAAGATTCGGTGGCCCCCAGGACTGAAGCTTTCTTT.

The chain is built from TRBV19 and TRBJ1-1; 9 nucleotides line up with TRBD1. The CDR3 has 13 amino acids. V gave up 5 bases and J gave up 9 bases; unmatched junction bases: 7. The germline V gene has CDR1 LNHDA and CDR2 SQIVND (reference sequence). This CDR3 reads CASSFRDRAQAFF. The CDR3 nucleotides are TGTGCCAGTAGTTTCCGGGACAGGGCTCAAGCTTTCTTT.

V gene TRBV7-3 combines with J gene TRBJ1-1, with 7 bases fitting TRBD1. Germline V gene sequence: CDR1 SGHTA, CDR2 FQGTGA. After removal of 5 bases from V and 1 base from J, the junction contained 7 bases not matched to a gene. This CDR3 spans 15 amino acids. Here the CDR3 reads CASSQQGWGNTEAFF. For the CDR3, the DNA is TGTGCCAGCAGCCAACAGGGGTGGGGGAACACTGAAGCTTTCTTT.

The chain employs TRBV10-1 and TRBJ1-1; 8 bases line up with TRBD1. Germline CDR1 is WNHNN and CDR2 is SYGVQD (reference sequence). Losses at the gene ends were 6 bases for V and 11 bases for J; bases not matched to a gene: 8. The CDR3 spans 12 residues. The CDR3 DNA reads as TGCGCCAGCAGGACAGGGGACTTGGGTGCTTTCTTT. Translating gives CASRTGDLGAFF.

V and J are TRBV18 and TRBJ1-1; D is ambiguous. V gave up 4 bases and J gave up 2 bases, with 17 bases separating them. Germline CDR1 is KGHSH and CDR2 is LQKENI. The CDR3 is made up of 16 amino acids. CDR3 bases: TGTGCCAGCTCACTCTACGGTACGGGATTTAACACTGAAGCTTTCTTT. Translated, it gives CASSLYGTGFNTEAFF.